This is a list of T cell receptor beta chains from one sample in a study of T cells in localized non-small cell lung cancer. Sequencing was performed with immunoSEQ multiplex PCR; in TCRdb, only in-frame clones are kept and a portion is missing. Among some 3,500 clones listed, 28% were seen once. The source material was lung tumor tissue, sampled before any cancer treatment. These receptors all stem from a male donor at least 60 years old with stage I lung adenocarcinoma. CDR3s include the opening cysteine and the closing phenylalanine or tryptophan. D genes are given only for firm matches. Only some rows state a clone size, as once, few, many or a class for expanded clones.

j_call clone_size v_call d_call cdr3_nt cdr3_aa
TRBJ1-3 large TRBV15 . TGTGCCACCGCCAACAGGGAGGGTGGAAACACCATATATTTT CATANREGGNTIYF
TRBJ2-3 . TRBV11-3 . TGTGCCAGCAACCCACAGGGACCAGGAACGGGTACGCAGTATTTT CASNPQGPGTGTQYF
TRBJ2-3 once TRBV11-3 TRBD1 TGTGCCAGCAGCCCCCTCGGCGAAACAGGACAGGGTACGCAGTATTTT CASSPLGETGQGTQYF
TRBJ2-2 . TRBV18 TRBD1 TGTGCCAGCTCACAAGGACAGGGGTGGACCGGGGAGCTGTTTTTT CASSQGQGWTGELFF
TRBJ2-1 . TRBV5-1 TRBD1 TGCGCCAGCAGCCCCGGGACAGCGTACAATGAGCAGTTCTTC CASSPGTAYNEQFF
TRBJ1-6 . TRBV6-8 . TGTGCCAGCAGACTCTGGGATTCACCCCTCCACTTT CASRLWDSPLHF
TRBJ2-3 . TRBV19 . TGTGCCAGTAGTAGAGGACTTGGGACGCTGGGTGGAGATACGCAGTATTTT CASSRGLGTLGGDTQYF
TRBJ1-2 few TRBV6-8 . TGTGCCAGCAGCGAACCCGGAGCGGCGGCCTATGGCTACACCTTC CASSEPGAAAYGYTF
TRBJ1-3 medium-sized TRBV11-3 TRBD1 TGTGCCAGCAGCTTCGGGACAGGGAGCTCTGGAAACACCATATATTTT CASSFGTGSSGNTIYF
TRBJ2-7 . TRBV11-3 . TGTGCCAGCAGCGGCGGGACAGCCACCTACGAGCAGTACTTC CASSGGTATYEQYF
TRBJ2-7 medium-sized TRBV11-3 TRBD1 TGTGCCAGCAGTTTTTTCACAGGGGGTCGCGAGCAGTACTTC CASSFFTGGREQYF